Presented here are 22 T cell receptor beta chains from one specimen sequenced in a study of blood T cell repertoires in COVID-19. Profiling relied on immunoSEQ multiplex PCR, and the TCRdb table lists in-frame clones only, not all of them. The sample has 24,000 or so clones, around 86% seen once. The sample consisted of peripheral blood. The receptors here all came from a woman aged 80 or over with acute or convalescent COVID-19.

The rearrangement joins TRBV5-6 to TRBJ2-7; TRBD2 agrees at 16 bases. The CDR3 sequence is 17 residues long. Per the germline V gene, CDR1 is SGHDT and CDR2 is YYEEEE. V was clipped by 3 bases and J by 3 bases; unmatched bases: 6. CDR3 loop: CASSSGTSGGAGYEQYF. The CDR3 nucleotides are TGTGCCAGCAGCTCCGGGACTAGCGGGGGGGCGGGCTACGAGCAGTACTTC.

This chain uses TRBV5-1 with TRBJ2-7; 8 bases map to TRBD2. V lost 6 bases to trimming and J lost 5 bases; unmatched junction nucleotides: 13. This CDR3 is built from 15 residues. CDR1 and CDR2 from the germline V gene are SGHRS and YFSETQ. The CDR3 protein is CASKPGSGSSHEQYF. In nucleotides, the CDR3 is TGCGCCAGCAAACCAGGGAGCGGGAGTTCCCACGAGCAGTACTTC.

The chain joins TRBV4-2 to TRBJ1-2; TRBD1 agrees at 9 bases. The V gene's germline CDR1 is LGHNA and CDR2 YNFKEQ. The junction had 12 bases not matched to a gene; V was cut back by 3 bases and J by 7 bases. This CDR3 contains 16 residues. CDR3 in amino acids: CASSHPTRTGAGGYTF. The CDR3 nucleotides read TGTGCCAGCAGCCATCCCACCCGGACAGGGGCGGGTGGCTACACCTTC.

This rearrangement joins TRBV20-1 to TRBJ2-7, with 9 bases matching TRBD2. Germline lookup yields CDR1 DFQATT and CDR2 SNEGSKA (reference sequence). The ends lost 5 bases at V and 3 bases at J; junction bases unmatched: 8. CDR3 length: 14 amino acids. CDR3 protein: CSAGGSSGNYEQYF. As DNA, the CDR3 is TGCAGTGCTGGTGGCTCTAGCGGGAACTACGAGCAGTACTTC.

The chain is built from TRBV5-8 and TRBJ1-1; D unclear. V was cut by 1 base and J by 1 base, with 5 bases left in between. The length of the CDR3 is 13 residues. Germline values: CDR1 SGHTS, CDR2 YDEGEE. The CDR3 sequence: CASSLNKNTEAFF. CDR3 nucleotide sequence: TGTGCCAGCAGCTTGAACAAGAACACTGAAGCTTTCTTT.

This chain connects TRBV5-6 to TRBJ1-5; D gene uncertain. The CDR3 contains 12 residues. Deletions cut 3 bases from V and 4 bases from J, with 5 bases between. Germline CDR1 and CDR2: SGHDT and YYEEEE. CDR3 in amino acids: CASSSLNQPQHF. The CDR3 DNA reads TGTGCCAGCAGCTCCTTAAATCAGCCCCAGCATTTT.

This sequence joins TRBV28 and TRBJ1-5; 9 bases fit TRBD1. The germline V gene has CDR1 MDHEN and CDR2 SYDVKM. The CDR3 extends over 13 amino acids. V shed 6 bases and J 16 bases; nucleotides not matched to a gene: 13. Here the CDR3 DNA reads TGTGCCAGCAGCCAGCCGGGACAGGGAGGGGAACATTTT. Translating gives CASSQPGQGGEHF. The full variable domain, rest sourced from reference TRBV28 and TRBJ1-5, is DVKVTQSSRYLVKRTGEKVFLECVQDMDHENMFWYRQDPGLGLRLIYFSYDVKMKEKGDIPEGYSVSREKKERFSLILESASTNQTSMYLCASSQPGQGGEHFGDGTRLSIL.

This chain uses TRBV7-2 with TRBJ1-1; 11 bases are a match to TRBD1. CDR3 length: 15 amino acids. V lost 6 bases and J lost 0; bases outside the gene matches: 3. CDR1 SGHTA and CDR2 FQGNSA come from the germline V gene. CDR3 sequence: CASRGDRGMNTEAFF. Here the CDR3 DNA reads TGTGCCAGCAGAGGGGACAGGGGGATGAACACTGAAGCTTTCTTT.

This sequence joins TRBV7-3 and TRBJ1-1; D might be TRBD1 (5 bases). The germline CDR1 and CDR2 sequences are SGHTA and FQGTGA. The CDR3 sequence is 12 residues long. V was cut by 5 bases and J by 5 bases, with 9 bases left in between. CDR3 residues: CASSTGGTEAFF. Written as DNA, the CDR3 is TGTGCCAGCAGCACGGGGGGTACTGAAGCTTTCTTT. Full variable domain (outside the CDR3, taken from reference TRBV7-3 and TRBJ1-1): GAGVSQTPSNKVTEKGKYVELRCDPISGHTALYWYRQSLGQGPEFLIYFQGTGAADDSGLPNDRFFAVRPEGSVSTLKIQRTERGDSAVYLCASSTGGTEAFFGQGTRLTVV.

This clone is a singleton in its sample. The genes are TRBV12-5 and TRBJ2-7; 9 nucleotides align to TRBD1. The germline V gene encodes CDR1 LGHNT and CDR2 FRNRAP. This CDR3 region has 13 residues. The V gene end was trimmed by 5 bases and the J gene end by 3 bases; junction bases not matched to a gene: 2. The CDR3 loop is CASGRDRDYEQYF. CDR3 coding DNA: TGTGCTAGTGGTCGGGACAGGGACTACGAGCAGTACTTC.

This chain links TRBV2 with TRBJ1-1, with TRBD1 matching 7 bases. The CDR3 has 14 residues. Unmatched junction bases numbered 9, after V lost 6 bases and J lost 5 bases. The V gene's germline CDR1 is SNHLY and CDR2 FYNNEI. The CDR3 sequence: CASRGTELWTEAFF. As DNA, the CDR3 is TGTGCCAGCAGGGGGACAGAGCTGTGGACTGAAGCTTTCTTT. Filled out from reference TRBV2 and TRBJ1-1, the complete variable domain reads EPEVTQTPSHQVTQMGQEVILRCVPISNHLYFYWYRQILGQKVEFLVSFYNNEISEKSEIFDDQFSVERPDGSNFTLKIRSTKLEDSAMYFCASRGTELWTEAFFGQGTRLTVV.

This clone has just a few counts. The V call is TRBV18, the J call TRBJ1-1, with 10 bases matching TRBD1. V trimming: 3 bases; J trimming: 1 base; junction bases outside the gene matches: 11. This CDR3 is 18 amino acids long. The germline V gene encodes CDR1 KGHSH and CDR2 LQKENI. CDR3 loop: CASSPPSGGQGRNTEAFF. The CDR3 DNA is TGTGCCAGCTCACCTCCTAGTGGGGGACAGGGGAGGAACACTGAAGCTTTCTTT.

J is TRBJ2-4 and V is TRBV3-1 (or the pseudogene TRBV3-2), with TRBD2 as a possible D gene (7 bases). The CDR3 sequence is 16 residues long. Looked up from germline, CDR1 is LGHDT and CDR2 is YNNKEL (reference sequence). The ends were cut back, 4 bases at V and 3 bases at J, with 16 bases in the middle. CDR3 nucleotides: TGTGCCAGCAGCCTCGCCGGGGGGCTGGTCAAAAACATTCAGTACTTC. It encodes CASSLAGGLVKNIQYF.

The chain employs TRBV5-1 and TRBJ2-3, with 10 positions matching TRBD2. Germline V lookup: CDR1 SGHRS, CDR2 YFSETQ. J was trimmed by 5 bases and V by 4 bases; bases with no gene match: 10. This CDR3 has 16 residues. Written as DNA, the CDR3 is TGCGCCAGCAGCCCCCGACTAGCGGGTTCGGGAGATACGCAGTATTTT. This encodes CASSPRLAGSGDTQYF.

The gene calls are TRBV5-4 and TRBJ2-1; 13 bases map to TRBD2. The junction had 6 bases not matched to a gene; V was cut back by 4 bases and J by 8 bases. Looked up from germline, CDR1 is SGHNT and CDR2 is YYREEE (reference sequence). The CDR3 runs 15 residues. For the CDR3, the DNA is TGTGCCAGCAGCCTCGGACTAGCGGGAGAATATGAGCAGTTCTTC. Amino acids: CASSLGLAGEYEQFF.

The rearrangement uses TRBV5-4 and TRBJ2-5; perhaps TRBD1 as D (5 bases). There are 13 residues in the CDR3. Germline V gene lookup returns CDR1 SGHNT and CDR2 YYREEE (reference sequence). V lost 4 bases to trimming and J lost 2 bases, with 9 bases between them. In DNA form, the CDR3 reads TGTGCCAGCAGCGGTGCAGGGCAAGAGACCCAGTACTTC. This codes for CASSGAGQETQYF.

The chain combines TRBV4-2 with TRBJ2-7; 14 bases align to TRBD2. The CDR3 has 16 amino acids. Germline-derived CDR1 and CDR2 are LGHNA and YNFKEQ. Trimming removed 3 bases from V and 3 bases from J; junction bases left unmatched: 4. CDR3 residues: CASSQDGTSGGYEQYF. The CDR3 coding sequence is TGTGCCAGCAGCCAGGACGGGACTAGCGGGGGCTACGAGCAGTACTTC.

The J gene is TRBJ1-2, the V gene TRBV15; possibly TRBD1 for D (5 bases). This CDR3 is 13 amino acids long. Trimming shortened V by 5 bases and J by 2 bases, and 9 bases separated the two germline ends. Germline CDR1 and CDR2: LNHNV and YYDKDF (reference sequence). The CDR3 spells CATSPGVNYGYTF. CDR3 coding DNA: TGTGCCACCAGCCCGGGGGTAAACTATGGCTACACCTTC.

The chain uses TRBV19 and TRBJ1-1; 10 positions agree with TRBD1. The V gene's germline CDR1 is LNHDA and CDR2 SQIVND (reference sequence). The junction had 6 bases not matched to a gene; V was cut back by 9 bases and J by 2 bases. This CDR3 comprises 14 residues. CDR3 protein: CASMTGGINTEAFF. The CDR3 DNA sequence: TGTGCCAGCATGACAGGGGGCATCAACACTGAAGCTTTCTTT.

The J gene is TRBJ1-2, the V gene TRBV2, with no clear D. The CDR3 is 14 amino acids. The germline gives CDR1 SNHLY, CDR2 FYNNEI. V was cut by 8 bases and J by 4 bases, with 17 bases left in between. This CDR3 reads CASRGTYETYGYTF. CDR3 sequence (DNA): TGTGCCAGCCGGGGTACGTACGAGACCTATGGCTACACCTTC.

This chain links TRBV4-1 with TRBJ2-7; D might be TRBD1 (6 bases). CDR3 length equals 18 residues. Trimming pared 4 bases from V and 0 bases from J, leaving 22 bases between. CDR1 MGHRA and CDR2 YSYEKL come from the germline V gene. The DNA for the CDR3 is TGCGCCAGCAGCCTCACGGGGACCGGGACACGGAGCTCCTACGAGCAGTACTTC. Translated: CASSLTGTGTRSSYEQYF.

The chain combines TRBV4-2 with TRBJ1-3; D is undetermined. V dropped 3 bases and J dropped 3 bases, with 12 bases sitting between them. Germline V gene lookup returns CDR1 LGHNA and CDR2 YNFKEQ. This CDR3 has 15 residues. This chain's CDR3 is CASSQKRSIGNTIYF. The CDR3 bases are TGTGCCAGCAGCCAGAAGCGCTCGATTGGAAACACCATATATTTT.